These 13 T cell receptor beta chains were sequenced from one sample in a study of blood T cell repertoires in COVID-19. Clones were sequenced by immunoSEQ multiplex PCR, and TCRdb holds only the in-frame ones, with some missing. The sample holds a few hundred thousand clones, nearly 90% seen once. Material: PBMCs or T cells enriched from blood (not recorded which). These receptors all come from a woman in her thirties who had recovered from COVID-19.

The chain is built from TRBV7-2 and TRBJ2-7; TRBD1 is a possible D gene (6 bases). CDR3 length equals 14 residues. V lost 3 bases and J 2 bases, leaving 11 bases between the germline ends. Germline V gene data show CDR1 as SGHTA and CDR2 as FQGNSA. The CDR3 is CASSLTDSPYEQYF. The CDR3 nucleotides read TGTGCCAGCAGCTTGACGGACAGTCCCTACGAGCAGTACTTC.

The chain uses TRBV9 and TRBJ1-2; D is undetermined. Trimming cost V 0 bases and J 5 bases, with 14 bases left between them. The germline CDR1 and CDR2 sequences are SGDLS and YYNGEE. The CDR3 has 15 amino acids. The CDR3 DNA reads as TGTGCCAGCAGCGTAGGCGGGGATGGGTTATATGGCTACACCTTC. Translated, it gives CASSVGGDGLYGYTF.

V is TRBV18 and J is TRBJ1-6, with 10 bases identical to TRBD1. CDR1 and CDR2 from the germline V gene are KGHSH and LQKENI. The CDR3 spans 15 residues. The V gene end was trimmed by 3 bases and the J gene end by 7 bases; junction bases not matched to a gene: 3. CDR3 DNA sequence: TGTGCCAGCTCACCCGGACAGGGGGGAAATTCACCCCTCCACTTT. This codes for CASSPGQGGNSPLHF.

Only one count was recorded for this clone. The chain employs TRBV28 and TRBJ2-3, with D possibly being TRBD2 (7 bases). This CDR3 region has 14 residues. Trimming removed 3 bases from V and 3 bases from J, with 10 bases in between. Per the germline V gene, CDR1 is MDHEN and CDR2 is SYDVKM. Here the CDR3 reads CASSFAGATDTQYF. The CDR3 nucleotides are TGTGCCAGCAGTTTCGCGGGGGCAACAGATACGCAGTATTTT.

V gene TRBV9 combines with J gene TRBJ2-1; TRBD1 matches at 11 bases. With 3 bases clipped from V and 8 bases from J, the junction kept 7 bases outside the gene matches. Germline V gene lookup returns CDR1 SGDLS and CDR2 YYNGEE. The CDR3 has 15 residues. The DNA of the CDR3 is TGTGCCAGCAGCGAATGGACAGGGGGCGCGGATGAGCAGTTCTTC. Its translation is CASSEWTGGADEQFF.

The genes are TRBV19 and TRBJ1-1; D is perhaps TRBD1 (6 bases). Germline V gene data show CDR1 as LNHDA and CDR2 as SQIVND (reference sequence). This CDR3 comprises 16 residues. Trimming left V 5 bases short and J 0 bases short, with 16 bases between. This chain's CDR3 is CASSRPGHRMNTEAFF. For the CDR3, the DNA is TGTGCCAGTAGTCGCCCGGGACACAGGATGAACACTGAAGCTTTCTTT. Using reference TRBV19 and TRBJ1-1 for the parts outside the CDR3, the full variable domain is DGGITQSPKYLFRKEGQNVTLSCEQNLNHDAMYWYRQDPGQGLRLIYYSQIVNDFQKGDIAEGYSVSREKKESFPLTVTSAQKNPTAFYLCASSRPGHRMNTEAFFGQGTRLTVV.

The chain recombines TRBV7-2 with TRBJ2-5, with unresolved D. This CDR3 has 11 residues. V was pared by 5 bases and J by 5 bases, with 6 bases between. Germline V gives CDR1 SGHTA, CDR2 FQGNSA. The CDR3 loop reads CASSRRETQYF. In nucleotides, the CDR3 is TGTGCCAGCAGCCGGCGGGAGACCCAGTACTTC.

This clone has only one observation. The V call is TRBV19, the J call TRBJ2-1, with 8 bases identical to TRBD2. The ends lost 5 bases at V and 5 bases at J; junction bases unmatched: 8. The CDR3 totals 15 residues. Looked up from germline, CDR1 is LNHDA and CDR2 is SQIVND (reference sequence). CDR3 bases: TGTGCCAGTAGTTGGGGGCGGGGACTAGACAATGAGCAGTTCTTC. Translation: CASSWGRGLDNEQFF.

The J gene is TRBJ2-1, the V gene TRBV18; 10 nucleotides agree with TRBD1. V was clipped by 2 bases and J by 7 bases; unmatched bases: 5. The CDR3 spans 15 residues. The germline V gene encodes CDR1 KGHSH and CDR2 LQKENI. The CDR3 sequence is CASSPVPGQGNEQFF. The DNA of the CDR3 is TGTGCCAGCTCACCAGTCCCGGGACAGGGGAATGAGCAGTTCTTC.

The CDR3, as DNA: TGTGCCAGCTCACCAAGGGGACAGAGGGACGAGCAGTACTTC. It is translated as CASSPRGQRDEQYF. This chain uses TRBV18 with TRBJ2-7; 7 nucleotides match TRBD1. The junction had 6 bases not matched to a gene; V was cut back by 2 bases and J by 5 bases. The CDR3 runs to 14 residues. Looked up from germline, CDR1 is KGHSH and CDR2 is LQKENI.

J is TRBJ1-4 and V is TRBV10-3; 7 nucleotides line up with TRBD1. The CDR3 covers 14 residues. The ends lost 10 bases at V and 6 bases at J; junction bases unmatched: 11. Germline V gene lookup returns CDR1 ENHRY and CDR2 SYGVKD. The CDR3 here is CATQLGQGDEKLFF. The CDR3 DNA sequence: TGTGCCACACAGTTGGGTCAGGGGGATGAAAAACTGTTTTTT.

The J gene is TRBJ2-4, the V gene TRBV19, with 9 bases aligning to TRBD1. V was clipped by 5 bases and J by 6 bases; unmatched bases: 8. The CDR3 covers 15 residues. Germline CDR1 and CDR2: LNHDA and SQIVND (reference sequence). The CDR3 is CASSPGQGKINIQYF. The CDR3 region has the DNA TGTGCCAGTAGTCCTGGACAGGGGAAAATAAACATTCAGTACTTC.

The rearrangement joins TRBV13 to TRBJ1-1; D is possibly TRBD1 (6 bases). There are 15 residues in the CDR3. V was shortened by 4 bases and J by 0 bases, with 12 bases between the two germline ends. Germline V gives CDR1 PRHDT, CDR2 FYEKMQ (reference sequence). The CDR3 is CASSSWNRVNTEAFF. DNA of the CDR3: TGTGCCAGCAGCTCCTGGAACAGGGTGAACACTGAAGCTTTCTTT.